A selection of T cell receptor beta chains follows, all from one sample in a study of Ad26.COV2.S vaccination and SARS-CoV-2 variants. Generated by immunoSEQ multiplex PCR, the TCRdb table keeps only in-frame clones and is missing some. The data hold under 550,000 clones, with over 75% observed a single time. Sequenced here: peripheral blood, sampled in a trial of Ad26.COV2.S vaccine versus placebo. The receptor source for this set is a person aged 18-65 years who received the Ad26.COV2.S COVID-19 vaccine or a placebo. The conserved cysteine and the conserved F or W are not part of the CDR3 here. Rows give clone size only sometimes, using once, few, many, or a class for an expanded clone.

ASSLGPGYDNYGYT TRBJ1-2 TRBV5-1 -
ASSFRAGNYNEQF TRBJ2-1 TRBV21-1 -
ASSPGQTIYEQY TRBJ2-7 TRBV6-6 -
ASSPQGRTEAF TRBJ1-1 TRBV7-2 -
ASSKGQLYNEQF TRBJ2-1 TRBV5-1 -
ASRDMYEQY TRBJ2-7 TRBV28 -
AWSVALSFPGTDTQY TRBJ2-3 TRBV30 -
ASSYSIAGAYEQY TRBJ2-7 TRBV6-5 -
ASSLLDKGRDQETQY TRBJ2-5 TRBV7-9 -
ASSFPFTEAF TRBJ1-1 TRBV28 -
ASSLEPGVHEQY TRBJ2-7 TRBV7-2 -
ASSPRTGKAGELF TRBJ2-2 TRBV6-2/TRBV6-3 -
ASSPLLAFQSNTGELF TRBJ2-2 TRBV4-2 -
SVEPRLAPTEAF TRBJ1-1 TRBV29-1 -
ASSLLADYSNQPQH TRBJ1-5 TRBV28 once
ASGVGAIYEQY TRBJ2-7 TRBV10-2 -
ASSYSGSGAGEKLF TRBJ1-4 TRBV6-5 -
AIRGPIGNTEAF TRBJ1-1 TRBV10-3 -
ASSLRGHYEQY TRBJ2-7 TRBV7-8 -
ASSLQETYNEQF TRBJ2-1 TRBV19 -
ASSYVSYEQY TRBJ2-7 TRBV7-2 -
ASSLSNEQF TRBJ2-1 TRBV11-2 -
ASAQGAGDTEAF TRBJ1-1 TRBV18 -
ASSFDRGRGEQF TRBJ2-1 TRBV18 -
ASSLGPDIAGPPDTQY TRBJ2-3 TRBV7-8 once
ASSIIGGSYQPQH TRBJ1-5 TRBV19 -
ASSYSASGHGEQY TRBJ2-7 TRBV6-2/TRBV6-3 -
AWRRGSGSWEQY TRBJ2-7 TRBV30 -
ASSSAWVGSNTGELF TRBJ2-2 TRBV19 -
ASSDRVYNEQF TRBJ2-1 TRBV6-4 -
ASSYAGNYEQY TRBJ2-7 TRBV6-2/TRBV6-3 -
ASSSGQGGYGYT TRBJ1-2 TRBV6-5 -
ASSTQGRASLHTQY TRBJ2-3 TRBV7-2 -
ASTQGGWNTGELF TRBJ2-2 TRBV27 -
ASSFSGPYNEQF TRBJ2-1 TRBV7-2 -
ASSPGTGSNEQY TRBJ2-7 TRBV18 -
AWSLSKNQPQH TRBJ1-5 TRBV30 -
AISESVGGRNTGELF TRBJ2-2 TRBV10-3 -
ASSFGGKNTEAF TRBJ1-1 TRBV2 few
ASSWPNSNYGYT TRBJ1-2 TRBV28 -
ASSLQGAGNQPQH TRBJ1-5 TRBV3-1/TRBV3-2 -
ASSYSHSTDEQF TRBJ2-1 TRBV6-5 -
ASSLRWLWYQPQH TRBJ1-5 TRBV11-3 -
ASSTQGGQPQH TRBJ1-5 TRBV19 few
ASSLDPGWTEAF TRBJ1-1 TRBV5-1 -
AIRDSTRSYNEQF TRBJ2-1 TRBV10-3 -
ASSDIAAYEQY TRBJ2-7 TRBV19 -
ASSPANQEETQY TRBJ2-5 TRBV7-9 many
AWSVGAGLQETQY TRBJ2-5 TRBV30 -
ASSRITGDNEQF TRBJ2-1 TRBV19 -
ASSQVTGGYNEQF TRBJ2-1 TRBV3-1/TRBV3-2 -
ASSQEDRVGNEQF TRBJ2-1 TRBV4-1 -
ASSRGTSNQPQH TRBJ1-5 TRBV7-2 -
ASRPVGGSYNEQF TRBJ2-1 TRBV6-5 -